This note documents a single T cell receptor (beta chain) sequence. Its antigen is as yet unknown. The study ran its PCR with 60 Vbeta and 13 Jbeta primers. Study processing details: The count from a later analysis was some 83 million unique TCR beta chains, 9.5 million to 11 million of them shared. Clones were read by immunoSEQ multiplex PCR, and TCRdb kept only the in-frame ones, dropping some. V, J and clone size reflect that table, while D and trimming were determined from the DNA. This table has under 300,000 clones, more than 80% appearing once. Germline CDR1 SGHAT, CDR2 FQNNGV. The CDR3 has 14 amino acids. Trimming left V 3 bases short and J 2 bases short, with 11 bases between. This specimen belongs to a study of cytomegalovirus exposure and HLA in healthy donors. Overall study context: In a previous analysis, approximately 110 million unique TCR beta sequences were found from some 200 million T cells.

Study findings and constraints: Confirmation in vitro established that a few CMV-associated chains were specific for CMV antigens. Per a later analysis, 18,000 or so TCR beta sequences showed association with HLA alleles at 0.05 false discovery rate.

The sample taken for sequencing was PBMCs. The chain uses TRBV11-2 and TRBJ2-7; TRBD2 is a possible D gene (6 bases). The sequence derives from a man in his forties in good health and CMV-seropositive. DNA for the CDR3: TGTGCCAGCAGCTTTGGCGGGGAGGCCTACGAGCAGTACTTC. Protein product: CASSFGGEAYEQYF.